This T cell receptor (beta chain) is from a study of T-cell reconstitution after alpha-beta-depleted transplantation in children. This clonotype appeared a few times. The V and J ends lost 6 bases and 5 bases, in that order; junction bases with no gene match: 19. This CDR3 comprises 17 residues. The V gene's germline CDR1 is DFQATT and CDR2 SNEGSKA (reference sequence). Preparing the TCRbeta library involved the use of unique molecular identifiers. Using its own MiXCR run on the PCR reads, TCRdb lists one record per CDR3 protein. The sample yields about 610,000 distinct CDR3 sequences, roughly 10% seen once.

Source: PBMCs from the stem cell graft donor, taken from the stem cell graft. V is TRBV20-1 and J is TRBJ2-1; 7 bases align to TRBD2. The origin of this receptor is a human donor who donated a stem cell graft to a child with acute myeloid leukemia. DNA for the CDR3: TGCAGTGCACCTGACCAAGGCGGGAGCCTGACACACAATGAGCAGTTCTTC. It encodes CSAPDQGGSLTHNEQFF.